This T cell receptor beta chain was documented in a study of CD8+ T cells in alopecia areata. Germline CDR1 and CDR2: SNHLY and FYNNEI. V shed 0 bases and J 8 bases; nucleotides not matched to a gene: 9. This CDR3 is built from 17 residues. RNA extraction was followed by reverse transcription into cDNA, which acted as the sequencing template. Clones were sequenced by immunoSEQ multiplex PCR, and TCRdb holds only the in-frame ones, with some missing. The repertoire consists of 100,000 to 150,000 clones, with approximately 49% occurring once and the leading ten covering about 19%. The receptor was derived from a human donor with alopecia areata. The rearrangement links TRBV2 to TRBJ2-3, with 12 bases matching TRBD2. Material: CD8+ T cells sorted from blood, obtained at week 0. CDR3 residues: CASSEAMAPSGGVTQYF. The DNA of the CDR3 is TGTGCCAGCAGTGAAGCGATGGCGCCTAGCGGGGGGGTTACGCAGTATTTT.